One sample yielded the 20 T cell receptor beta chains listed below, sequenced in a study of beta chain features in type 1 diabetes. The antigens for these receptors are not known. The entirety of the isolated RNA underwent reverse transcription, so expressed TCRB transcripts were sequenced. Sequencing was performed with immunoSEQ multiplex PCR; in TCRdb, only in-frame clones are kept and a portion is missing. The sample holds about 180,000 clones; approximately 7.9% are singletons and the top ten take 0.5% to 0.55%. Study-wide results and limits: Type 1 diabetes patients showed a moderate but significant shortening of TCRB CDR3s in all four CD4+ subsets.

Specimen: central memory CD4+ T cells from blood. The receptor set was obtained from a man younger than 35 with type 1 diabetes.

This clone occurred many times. The CDR3, as DNA: TGTGCCGGGGGGACAGTCCGGGGCGAGCAGTACTTC. Its translation: CAGGTVRGEQYF. The chain links TRBV30 to TRBJ2-7; perhaps TRBD1 as D (7 bases). The CDR3 has 12 amino acids. Trimming cost V 8 bases and J 6 bases, with 17 bases left between them. The germline V gene encodes CDR1 GTSNPN and CDR2 SVGIG (reference sequence). The whole variable domain, filled in from reference TRBV30 and TRBJ2-7, reads SQTIHQWPATLVQPVGSPLSLECTVEGTSNPNLYWYRQAAGRGLQLLFYSVGIGQISSEVPQNLSASRPQDRQFILSSKKLLLSDSGFYLCAGGTVRGEQYFGPGTRLTVT.

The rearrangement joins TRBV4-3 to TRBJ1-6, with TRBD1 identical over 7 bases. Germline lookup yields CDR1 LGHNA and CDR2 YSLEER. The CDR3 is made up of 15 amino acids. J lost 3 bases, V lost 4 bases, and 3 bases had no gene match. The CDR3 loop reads CASSPGTVYNSPLHF. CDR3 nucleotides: TGCGCCAGCAGCCCCGGGACAGTCTATAATTCACCCCTCCACTTT.

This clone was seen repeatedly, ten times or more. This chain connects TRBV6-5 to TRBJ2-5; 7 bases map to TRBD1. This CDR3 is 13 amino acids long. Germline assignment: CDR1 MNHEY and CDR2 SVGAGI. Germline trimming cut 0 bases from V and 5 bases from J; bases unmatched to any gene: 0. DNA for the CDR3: TGTGCCAGCAGTTACTCACAGGGGGAGACCCAGTACTTC. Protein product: CASSYSQGETQYF.

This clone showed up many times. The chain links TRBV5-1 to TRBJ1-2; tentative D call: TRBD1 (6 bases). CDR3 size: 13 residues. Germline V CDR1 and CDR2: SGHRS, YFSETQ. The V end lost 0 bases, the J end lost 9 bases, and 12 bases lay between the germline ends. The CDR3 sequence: CASSLEGGASYTF. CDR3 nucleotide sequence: TGCGCCAGCAGCTTGGAAGGGGGAGCAAGCTACACCTTC.

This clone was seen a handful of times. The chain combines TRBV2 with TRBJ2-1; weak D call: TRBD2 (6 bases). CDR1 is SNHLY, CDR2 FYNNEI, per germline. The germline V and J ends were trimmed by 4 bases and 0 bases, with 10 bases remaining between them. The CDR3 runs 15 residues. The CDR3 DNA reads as TGTGCCAGCAGTGCGAAGACTAGCTCCTACAATGAGCAGTTCTTC. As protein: CASSAKTSSYNEQFF.

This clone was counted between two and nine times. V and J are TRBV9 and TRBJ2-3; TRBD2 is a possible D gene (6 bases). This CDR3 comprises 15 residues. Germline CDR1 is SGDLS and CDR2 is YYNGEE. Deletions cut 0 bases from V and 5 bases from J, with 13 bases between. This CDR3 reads CASSVGSGEIDTQYF. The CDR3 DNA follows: TGTGCCAGCAGCGTAGGTTCGGGAGAGATAGATACGCAGTATTTT.

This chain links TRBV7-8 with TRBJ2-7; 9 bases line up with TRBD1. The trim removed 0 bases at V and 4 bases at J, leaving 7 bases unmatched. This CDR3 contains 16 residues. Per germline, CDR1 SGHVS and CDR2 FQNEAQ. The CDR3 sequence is CASSLALGQGRYEQYF. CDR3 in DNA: TGTGCCAGCAGCTTAGCGCTGGGACAGGGTCGATACGAGCAGTACTTC.

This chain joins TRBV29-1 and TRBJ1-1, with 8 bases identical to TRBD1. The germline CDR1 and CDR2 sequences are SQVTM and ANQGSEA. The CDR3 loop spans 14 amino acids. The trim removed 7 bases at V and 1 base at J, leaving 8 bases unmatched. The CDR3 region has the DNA TGCAGCGCCCGGACAGGGACGGGGAACACTGAAGCTTTCTTT. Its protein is CSARTGTGNTEAFF.

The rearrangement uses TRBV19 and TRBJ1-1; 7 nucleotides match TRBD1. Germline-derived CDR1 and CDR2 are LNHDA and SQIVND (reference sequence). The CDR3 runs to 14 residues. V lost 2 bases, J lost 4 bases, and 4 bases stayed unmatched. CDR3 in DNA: TGTGCCAGTAGTATATCCAGGGGGGCCACTGAAGCTTTCTTT. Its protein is CASSISRGATEAFF. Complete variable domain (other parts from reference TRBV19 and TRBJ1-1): DGGITQSPKYLFRKEGQNVTLSCEQNLNHDAMYWYRQDPGQGLRLIYYSQIVNDFQKGDIAEGYSVSREKKESFPLTVTSAQKNPTAFYLCASSISRGATEAFFGQGTRLTVV.

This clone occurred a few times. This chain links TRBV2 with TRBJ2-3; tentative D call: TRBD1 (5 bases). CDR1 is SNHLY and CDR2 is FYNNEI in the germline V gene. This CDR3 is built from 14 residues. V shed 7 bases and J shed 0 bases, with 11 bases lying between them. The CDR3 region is CASTRTISTDTQYF. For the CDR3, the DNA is TGTGCCAGCACTCGGACAATCAGCACAGATACGCAGTATTTT. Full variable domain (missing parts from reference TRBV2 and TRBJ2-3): EPEVTQTPSHQVTQMGQEVILRCVPISNHLYFYWYRQILGQKVEFLVSFYNNEISEKSEIFDDQFSVERPDGSNFTLKIRSTKLEDSAMYFCASTRTISTDTQYFGPGTRLTVL.

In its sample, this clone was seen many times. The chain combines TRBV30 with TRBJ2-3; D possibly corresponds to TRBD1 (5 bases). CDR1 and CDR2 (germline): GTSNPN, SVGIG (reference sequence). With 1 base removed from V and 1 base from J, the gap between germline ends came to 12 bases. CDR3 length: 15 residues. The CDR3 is CAWSGQGSRTDTQYF. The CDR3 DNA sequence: TGTGCCTGGAGTGGGCAGGGTAGTCGCACAGATACGCAGTATTTT.

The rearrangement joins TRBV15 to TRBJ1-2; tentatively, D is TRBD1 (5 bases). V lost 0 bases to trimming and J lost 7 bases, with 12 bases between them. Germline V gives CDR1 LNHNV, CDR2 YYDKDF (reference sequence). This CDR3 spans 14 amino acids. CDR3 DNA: TGTGCCACCAGCAGAGATTGGGGGGGTGGTGGCTACACCTTC. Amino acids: CATSRDWGGGGYTF. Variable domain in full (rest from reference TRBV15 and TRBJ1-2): DAMVIQNPRYQVTQFGKPVTLSCSQTLNHNVMYWYQQKSSQAPKLLFHYYDKDFNNEADTPDNFQSRRPNTSFCFLDIRSPGLGDTAMYLCATSRDWGGGGYTFGSGTRLTVV.

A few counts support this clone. CDR3 amino acids: CASSLKTRRETSTDTQYF. Written as DNA, the CDR3 is TGTGCCAGCAGCTTAAAAACCCGACGAGAGACTAGCACAGATACGCAGTATTTT. V is TRBV7-8 and J is TRBJ2-3, with D unclear. The germline gives CDR1 SGHVS, CDR2 FQNEAQ. Trimming removed 2 bases at V and 0 bases at J, with 18 bases between. The CDR3 contains 18 residues. The full variable domain, in which reference TRBV7-8 and TRBJ2-3 provide the parts outside the CDR3, is GAGVSQSPRYKVAKRGQDVALRCDPISGHVSLFWYQQALGQGPEFLTYFQNEAQLDKSGLPSDRFFAERPEGSVSTLKIQRTQQEDSAVYLCASSLKTRRETSTDTQYFGPGTRLTVL.

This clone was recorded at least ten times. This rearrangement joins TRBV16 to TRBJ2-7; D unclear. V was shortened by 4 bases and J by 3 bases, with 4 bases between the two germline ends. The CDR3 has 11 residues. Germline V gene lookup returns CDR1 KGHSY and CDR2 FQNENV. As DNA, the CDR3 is TGTGCCAGCAGCCTTAGCTACGAGCAGTACTTC. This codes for CASSLSYEQYF.

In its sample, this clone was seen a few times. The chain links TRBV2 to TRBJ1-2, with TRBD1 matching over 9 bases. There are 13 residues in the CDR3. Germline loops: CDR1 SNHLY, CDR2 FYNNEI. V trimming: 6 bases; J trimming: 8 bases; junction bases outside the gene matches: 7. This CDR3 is CASRPGTGRGYTF. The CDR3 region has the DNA TGTGCCAGCAGACCCGGGACAGGGAGGGGCTACACCTTC.

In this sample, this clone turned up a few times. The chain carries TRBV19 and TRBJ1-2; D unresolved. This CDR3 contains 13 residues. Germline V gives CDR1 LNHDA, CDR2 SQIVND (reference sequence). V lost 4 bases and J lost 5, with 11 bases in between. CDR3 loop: CASSTSGMYGYTF. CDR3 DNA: TGTGCCAGTAGTACGAGCGGGATGTATGGCTACACCTTC.

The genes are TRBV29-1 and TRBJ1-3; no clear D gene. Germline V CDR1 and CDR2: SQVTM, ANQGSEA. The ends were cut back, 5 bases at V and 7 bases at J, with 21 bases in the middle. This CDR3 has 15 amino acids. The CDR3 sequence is CSVRAMFGGGNTIYF. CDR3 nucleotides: TGCAGCGTTCGGGCGATGTTCGGTGGAGGGAACACCATATATTTT.

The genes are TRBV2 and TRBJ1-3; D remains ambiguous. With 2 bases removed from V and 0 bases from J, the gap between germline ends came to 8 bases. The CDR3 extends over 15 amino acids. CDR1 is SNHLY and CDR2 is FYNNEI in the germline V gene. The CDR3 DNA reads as TGTGCCAGCAGTGAAATAGAGAGCTCTGGAAACACCATATATTTT. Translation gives CASSEIESSGNTIYF.

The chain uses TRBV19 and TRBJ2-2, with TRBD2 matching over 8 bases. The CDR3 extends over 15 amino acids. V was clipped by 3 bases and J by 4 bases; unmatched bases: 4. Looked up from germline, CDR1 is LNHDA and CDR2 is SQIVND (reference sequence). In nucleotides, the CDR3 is TGTGCCAGTAGTATGGGACTAGGGGGCACCGGGGAGCTGTTTTTT. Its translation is CASSMGLGGTGELFF.

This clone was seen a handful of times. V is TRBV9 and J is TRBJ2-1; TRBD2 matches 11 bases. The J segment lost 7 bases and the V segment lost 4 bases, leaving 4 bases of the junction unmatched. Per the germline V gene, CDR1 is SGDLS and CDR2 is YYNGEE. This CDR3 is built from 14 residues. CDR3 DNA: TGTGCCAGCAGCTCCCCTAGCGGGGGGAATGAGCAGTTCTTC. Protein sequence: CASSSPSGGNEQFF. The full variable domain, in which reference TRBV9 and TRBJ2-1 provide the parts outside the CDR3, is DSGVTQTPKHLITATGQRVTLRCSPRSGDLSVYWYQQSLDQGLQFLIQYYNGEERAKGNILERFSAQQFPDLHSELNLSSLELGDSALYFCASSSPSGGNEQFFGPGTRLTVL.